Following are 26 T cell receptor beta chains from one sample sequenced in a study of Ad26.COV2.S vaccination and SARS-CoV-2 variants. Treatment in this sample: roughly 20 received Ad26.COV2.S at low or high dose, single or two shots; 5 received placebo; per-sample allocation not given. Day 63 after the first injection of vaccine or placebo was the sampling time. TCRdb's table, derived via immunoSEQ multiplex PCR, lists solely in-frame clones and lacks some. The repertoire holds over 200,000 clones, with around 89% as singletons. The material was peripheral blood, obtained in a trial of Ad26.COV2.S vaccine versus placebo. Receptor source: a person aged 18-65 years who received the Ad26.COV2.S COVID-19 vaccine or a placebo.

The chain joins TRBV19 to TRBJ2-1; TRBD1 or TRBD2 may be the D gene (5 bases each). CDR3 length: 16 amino acids. With 5 bases removed from V and 9 bases from J, the gap between germline ends came to 23 bases. Germline V gene lookup returns CDR1 LNHDA and CDR2 SQIVND (reference sequence). CDR3 nucleotide sequence: TGTGCCAGTAGTGGGGGACCGAAGGTTAGGCATAGTGAGCAGTTCTTC. Translating gives CASSGGPKVRHSEQFF.

The chain recombines TRBV7-2 with TRBJ1-2, with 9 bases fitting TRBD1. V was pared by 1 base and J by 2 bases, with 8 bases of the junction left unmatched. This CDR3 contains 17 residues. The germline V gene has CDR1 SGHTA and CDR2 FQGNSA. CDR3 sequence reads: CASSLGPPGQGNYGYTF. CDR3 bases: TGTGCCAGCAGCTTAGGTCCCCCCGGACAGGGGAACTATGGCTACACCTTC.

The gene calls are TRBV19 and TRBJ1-1; 9 bases agree with TRBD1. Trimming cost V 6 bases and J 5 bases; bases outside gene matches: 16. The CDR3 is 17 residues long. Germline V gives CDR1 LNHDA, CDR2 SQIVND (reference sequence). DNA of the CDR3: TGTGCCAGTAGCTTCACTGGACAGGGGCCTTCGCGGACTGAAGCTTTCTTT. Amino acids: CASSFTGQGPSRTEAFF. Complete variable domain (other parts from reference TRBV19 and TRBJ1-1): DGGITQSPKYLFRKEGQNVTLSCEQNLNHDAMYWYRQDPGQGLRLIYYSQIVNDFQKGDIAEGYSVSREKKESFPLTVTSAQKNPTAFYLCASSFTGQGPSRTEAFFGQGTRLTVV.

The chain employs TRBV7-6 and TRBJ2-3, with D tentatively TRBD2 (5 bases). The V end lost 3 bases, the J end lost 4 bases, and 11 bases lay between the germline ends. The CDR3 runs 14 residues. The germline gives CDR1 SGHVS, CDR2 FNYEAQ. The CDR3 reads CASSLAGYADTQYF. The CDR3 region has the DNA TGTGCCAGCAGCTTGGCGGGTTATGCAGATACGCAGTATTTT.

The V and J genes are TRBV19 and TRBJ1-4, with 7 bases lining up with TRBD1. This CDR3 contains 15 residues. After removal of 5 bases from V and 7 bases from J, the junction contained 10 bases not matched to a gene. The germline V gene encodes CDR1 LNHDA and CDR2 SQIVND (reference sequence). The CDR3 DNA reads TGTGCCAGTAGTGGTACAGGGGCGGGTAGTGAAAAACTGTTTTTT. Translated: CASSGTGAGSEKLFF.

CDR3 loop: CASSPPGTGGGTGELFF. For the CDR3, the DNA is TGTGCCAGCTCACCTCCCGGGACAGGGGGCGGCACCGGGGAGCTGTTTTTT. V is TRBV18 and J is TRBJ2-2; 12 positions agree with TRBD1. Germline V gene lookup returns CDR1 KGHSH and CDR2 LQKENI. With 3 bases clipped from V and 4 bases from J, the junction kept 6 bases outside the gene matches. The CDR3 runs 17 residues.

The V call is TRBV7-8, the J call TRBJ2-7; 11 nucleotides match TRBD2. The germline CDR1 and CDR2 sequences are SGHVS and FQNEAQ. The CDR3 has 18 residues. V lost 3 bases and J lost 4; bases outside the gene matches: 14. The CDR3 DNA sequence: TGTGCCAGCAGCTTGAGGGGGGCGACTAGCGGGGTTCTATACGAGCAGTACTTC. Residues: CASSLRGATSGVLYEQYF.

V and J are TRBV2 and TRBJ2-7; 9 positions match TRBD1. CDR1 is SNHLY and CDR2 is FYNNEI in the germline V gene. The CDR3 contains 14 residues. The trim removed 6 bases at V and 0 bases at J, leaving 3 bases unmatched. The CDR3 DNA is TGTGCCAGCAGGAGGGACAGGGTCTCCTACGAGCAGTACTTC. This gives the protein CASRRDRVSYEQYF. The full variable domain, its missing parts supplied by reference TRBV2 and TRBJ2-7, is EPEVTQTPSHQVTQMGQEVILRCVPISNHLYFYWYRQILGQKVEFLVSFYNNEISEKSEIFDDQFSVERPDGSNFTLKIRSTKLEDSAMYFCASRRDRVSYEQYFGPGTRLTVT.

J is TRBJ2-3 and V is TRBV18; tentatively, D is TRBD1 (7 bases). The CDR3 is made up of 15 amino acids. V lost 6 bases, J lost 4 bases, and 17 bases lay in between. Per the germline V gene, CDR1 is KGHSH and CDR2 is LQKENI. CDR3 sequence: CASSPQGGDADTQYF. The CDR3 DNA sequence: TGTGCCAGCTCGCCTCAGGGGGGCGACGCAGATACGCAGTATTTT.

J is TRBJ1-2 and V is TRBV9; D might be TRBD1 (6 bases). CDR3 length: 16 residues. CDR1 is SGDLS, CDR2 YYNGEE, per germline. Trimming pared 4 bases from V and 4 bases from J, leaving 20 bases between. The CDR3 DNA reads TGTGCCAGCAGCTCTCAGACAGGACTAGGGGTCTATGGCTACACCTTC. As protein: CASSSQTGLGVYGYTF. The full variable domain, rest sourced from reference TRBV9 and TRBJ1-2, is DSGVTQTPKHLITATGQRVTLRCSPRSGDLSVYWYQQSLDQGLQFLIQYYNGEERAKGNILERFSAQQFPDLHSELNLSSLELGDSALYFCASSSQTGLGVYGYTFGSGTRLTVV.

V is TRBV28 and J is TRBJ2-1, with D maybe TRBD2 (6 bases). CDR1 is MDHEN, CDR2 SYDVKM, per germline. Deletions cut 4 bases from V and 6 bases from J, with 13 bases between. The CDR3 is 14 amino acids. For the CDR3, the DNA is TGTGCCAGCAGTTGGGACTCCGCTGGCAATGAGCAGTTCTTC. Translated: CASSWDSAGNEQFF.

The V gene is TRBV30, the J gene TRBJ2-7; D is possibly TRBD1 (6 bases). The germline gives CDR1 GTSNPN, CDR2 SVGIG (reference sequence). V was trimmed by 1 base and J by 3 bases, leaving 13 bases between them. The CDR3 sequence is 14 residues long. The CDR3 spells CAWSGTATFYEQYF. Written as DNA, the CDR3 is TGTGCCTGGAGTGGGACAGCTACCTTCTACGAGCAGTACTTC.

The genes are TRBV11-1 and TRBJ1-1; 8 bases map to TRBD1. CDR1 SGHAT and CDR2 FQDESV come from the germline V gene (reference sequence). V was clipped by 0 bases and J by 4 bases; unmatched bases: 7. This CDR3 region has 16 residues. The chain's CDR3 is CASSLARGPRSTEAFF. Here the CDR3 DNA reads TGTGCCAGCAGCTTAGCCAGGGGGCCCAGGAGCACTGAAGCTTTCTTT.

The chain uses TRBV4-3 and TRBJ2-1; D remains unclear. V lost 0 bases and J 7 bases, leaving 19 bases between the germline ends. There are 17 residues in the CDR3. Germline CDR1 is LGHNA and CDR2 is YSLEER. CDR3 in amino acids: CASSQELVDALGNEQFF. The DNA for the CDR3 is TGCGCCAGCAGCCAAGAGCTGGTGGACGCCTTGGGGAATGAGCAGTTCTTC.

The chain employs TRBV10-1 and TRBJ2-1; D might be TRBD1 (5 bases). Germline V gene sequence: CDR1 WNHNN, CDR2 SYGVQD (reference sequence). This CDR3 comprises 17 residues. V was shortened by 0 bases and J by 2 bases, with 14 bases between the two germline ends. CDR3: CASSESVQGTAYNEQFF. CDR3 nucleotides: TGCGCCAGCAGTGAGTCGGTCCAGGGAACGGCCTACAATGAGCAGTTCTTC.

The chain links TRBV27 to TRBJ2-7, with D possibly TRBD2 on 5 matching bases. Trimming removed 1 base at V and 3 bases at J, with 7 bases between. Germline loops: CDR1 MNHEY, CDR2 SMNVEV (reference sequence). This CDR3 is 13 amino acids long. The CDR3 coding sequence is TGTGCCAGCAGTTTATTCCGGGGCTACGAGCAGTACTTC. It is translated as CASSLFRGYEQYF.

The CDR3 DNA reads as TGTGCCAGCAGCCAAAATCGGGTAGGGGGCACTGAAGCTTTCTTT. Its translation: CASSQNRVGGTEAFF. The chain uses TRBV16 and TRBJ1-1, with D perhaps TRBD1 (6 bases). Germline V gene lookup returns CDR1 KGHSY and CDR2 FQNENV. The CDR3 contains 15 residues. The V gene lost 2 bases and the J gene lost 4 bases, with 14 bases spanning the gap.

J is TRBJ2-3 and V is TRBV5-8; 7 bases fit TRBD1. Looked up from germline, CDR1 is SGHTS and CDR2 is YDEGEE. V lost 1 base, J lost 6 bases, and 5 bases stayed unmatched. This CDR3 spans 14 amino acids. The CDR3 here is CASSLTGVFDTQYF. DNA for the CDR3: TGTGCCAGCAGCTTGACAGGGGTTTTCGATACGCAGTATTTT.

The chain couples TRBV19 to TRBJ2-2; 14 bases agree with TRBD2. This CDR3 has 20 amino acids. With V trimmed by 6 bases and J by 0 bases, 12 bases remained unmatched. CDR1 is LNHDA and CDR2 is SQIVND in the germline V gene (reference sequence). The CDR3 nucleotides read TGTGCCAGTAGAGCCGGGACTAGCGGGGGCCTAAGGACGAACACCGGGGAGCTGTTTTTT. Translated: CASRAGTSGGLRTNTGELFF.

The count of this clone is one. The chain couples TRBV7-9 to TRBJ1-2; 11 positions match TRBD1. The CDR3 totals 16 residues. V lost 0 bases to trimming and J lost 8 bases; unmatched junction nucleotides: 8. Germline V gene sequence: CDR1 SEHNR, CDR2 FQNEAQ (reference sequence). DNA for the CDR3: TGTGCCAGCAGCTTAGCTCTGGCGGACAGGGGGCCGGGCTACACCTTC. Translated, it gives CASSLALADRGPGYTF.

The genes are TRBV7-3 and TRBJ1-5; D is unresolved. Trimming pared 2 bases from V and 5 bases from J, leaving 7 bases between. CDR3 size: 13 residues. Germline V gene data show CDR1 as SGHTA and CDR2 as FQGTGA. The CDR3 reads CASSLWRDQPQHF. CDR3 DNA: TGTGCCAGCAGCTTATGGCGCGATCAGCCCCAGCATTTT.

CDR3 coding DNA: TGTGCCAGCATGGGGGTAGGAGAGACCCAGTACTTC. This codes for CASMGVGETQYF. The chain couples TRBV6-6 to TRBJ2-5, with D perhaps matching TRBD1 or TRBD2 (5 bases each). Germline CDR1 and CDR2: MNHNY and SVGAGI (reference sequence). The CDR3 is made up of 12 amino acids. V lost 7 bases and J 4 bases, leaving 10 bases between the germline ends.

Of note for this clone: Germline is not matched at one junction end, which may reflect a read error. The rearrangement uses TRBV7-2 and TRBJ2-7, with TRBD2 matching over 9 bases. Germline V lookup: CDR1 SGHTA, CDR2 FQGNSA. The CDR3 totals 13 residues. Here the CDR3 DNA reads TGTGCCAGCAGCGTAGCGGGGGACTACGAGCAGTACTTC. This translates into CASSVAGDYEQYF.

This chain connects TRBV7-8 to TRBJ1-1, with D uncertain. The CDR3 contains 13 residues. Trimming pared 1 base from V and 1 base from J, leaving 4 bases between. CDR1 and CDR2 (germline): SGHVS, FQNEAQ. CDR3 nucleotide sequence: TGTGCCAGCAGCTTAGGTAAGAACACTGAAGCTTTCTTT. Protein product: CASSLGKNTEAFF.

This chain's CDR3 is CASSSDYKNNSPLHF. The DNA for the CDR3 is TGCGCCAGCAGCAGTGACTACAAAAATAATTCACCCCTCCACTTT. The V call is TRBV5-1, the J call TRBJ1-6; D ambiguous. This CDR3 is built from 15 residues. Trimming removed 4 bases from V and 5 bases from J, with 13 bases in between. Germline-derived CDR1 and CDR2 are SGHRS and YFSETQ.

The gene calls are TRBV28 and TRBJ2-7, with D perhaps being TRBD1 or TRBD2 (7 bases each). This CDR3 has 13 amino acids. Germline values: CDR1 MDHEN, CDR2 SYDVKM. The V end was cut by 8 bases, the J end by 2 bases, with 13 bases between. The CDR3 here is CASGRDRPYEQYF. CDR3 in DNA: TGTGCCAGCGGGAGGGACAGACCCTACGAGCAGTACTTC.